The 24 T cell receptor beta chains in this list originate from one sample, sequenced in a study of T cell changes during pregnancy in multiple sclerosis. The assay was immunoSEQ multiplex PCR, and TCRdb's table has in-frame clones only and misses some. The repertoire holds 12,000 to 15,000 clones, with 85% to 95% as singletons. This specimen was peripheral blood, taken in the second trimester of pregnancy. These receptors originate from a female donor in good health, enrolled as a control in a pregnancy study.

The CDR3 is CASRPTAVDTQYF. CDR3 in DNA: TGTGCCAGCAGGCCTACCGCCGTGGATACGCAGTATTTT. This sequence joins TRBV28 and TRBJ2-3; no reliable D call. From germline, CDR1 is MDHEN and CDR2 SYDVKM. V was trimmed by 6 bases and J by 6 bases, leaving 13 bases between them. This CDR3 is 13 amino acids long.

This clone was detected only once. The V gene is TRBV4-3, the J gene TRBJ1-2; 7 bases agree with TRBD1. The CDR3 has 17 residues. Germline trimming cut 0 bases from V and 4 bases from J; bases unmatched to any gene: 11. CDR1 is LGHNA and CDR2 is YSLEER in the germline V gene. Written as DNA, the CDR3 is TGCGCCAGCAGCCAAGATTTTGAGGGGGCGTTAAGCTATGGCTACACCTTC. Translated: CASSQDFEGALSYGYTF.

V and J are TRBV10-3 and TRBJ2-1; 8 bases are shared with TRBD1. The CDR3 has 13 residues. CDR1 and CDR2 (germline): ENHRY, SYGVKD. V lost 11 bases to trimming and J lost 5 bases; unmatched junction nucleotides: 8. CDR3 coding DNA: TGTGCCGTCTCCGGGACAGGTCACAATGAGCAGTTCTTC. As protein: CAVSGTGHNEQFF.

This chain uses TRBV7-2 with TRBJ2-1, with 13 nucleotides matching TRBD2. V shed 6 bases, J shed 7 bases, and the junction held 12 bases outside the gene matches. CDR1 SGHTA and CDR2 FQGNSA come from the germline V gene. This CDR3 has 17 residues. The CDR3: CASSPKSWTSGRNEQFF. CDR3 sequence (DNA): TGTGCCAGCAGTCCCAAGTCCTGGACTAGCGGGAGAAATGAGCAGTTCTTC.

The chain recombines TRBV9 with TRBJ2-6, with D unclear. The V end was cut by 3 bases, the J end by 2 bases, with 9 bases between. Germline CDR1 is SGDLS and CDR2 is YYNGEE. The CDR3 sequence is 15 residues long. The CDR3 region is CASSALLAGANVLTF. CDR3 nucleotide sequence: TGTGCCAGCAGCGCCCTATTGGCTGGGGCCAACGTCCTGACTTTC.

CDR3 sequence reads: CASSQFTDTQYF. The CDR3 DNA is TGTGCCAGCAGCCAATTCACAGATACGCAGTATTTT. The chain combines TRBV7-2 with TRBJ2-3, with D unclear. Germline CDR1 is SGHTA and CDR2 is FQGNSA. V lost 5 bases, J lost 2 bases, and 5 bases lay in between. CDR3 length equals 12 residues.

The V and J genes are TRBV29-1 and TRBJ2-1; weak D call: TRBD2 (6 bases). Looked up from germline, CDR1 is SQVTM and CDR2 is ANQGSEA. This CDR3 is 10 amino acids long. Here the CDR3 DNA reads TGCAGTGGGCCTAGCGAAAATCAGTTCTTC. Encoded protein: CSGPSENQFF.

The V call is TRBV7-3, the J call TRBJ2-3; no definite D call. CDR3 length: 13 amino acids. The V end lost 5 bases, the J end lost 1 base, and 7 bases lay between the germline ends. Germline loops: CDR1 SGHTA, CDR2 FQGTGA. In DNA form, the CDR3 reads TGTGCCAGCAGCCCCACGGGCACAGATACGCAGTATTTT. This encodes CASSPTGTDTQYF. Full variable domain (rest looked up from reference TRBV7-3 and TRBJ2-3): GAGVSQTPSNKVTEKGKYVELRCDPISGHTALYWYRQSLGQGPEFLIYFQGTGAADDSGLPNDRFFAVRPEGSVSTLKIQRTERGDSAVYLCASSPTGTDTQYFGPGTRLTVL.

The V gene is TRBV28, the J gene TRBJ2-3; 10 positions match TRBD2. CDR1 is MDHEN and CDR2 is SYDVKM in the germline V gene. Trimming cost V 5 bases and J 1 base; bases outside gene matches: 6. The CDR3 is 16 residues long. This chain's CDR3 is CASSLIAGGRTDTQYF. CDR3 nucleotides: TGTGCCAGCAGTCTCATAGCGGGGGGACGCACAGATACGCAGTATTTT.

V and J are TRBV10-3 and TRBJ1-2, with 7 bases lining up with TRBD1. The CDR3 sequence is 15 residues long. After removal of 6 bases from V and 8 bases from J, the junction contained 15 bases not matched to a gene. Germline V gene lookup returns CDR1 ENHRY and CDR2 SYGVKD. The chain's CDR3 is CAIRPRQGEFGGYTF. For the CDR3, the DNA is TGTGCCATCAGACCCAGACAGGGTGAATTCGGAGGCTACACCTTC.

The rearrangement joins TRBV6-1 to TRBJ2-3; 11 bases align to TRBD2. Germline V gene data show CDR1 as MNHNS and CDR2 as SASEGT. The V segment lost 2 bases and the J segment 6 bases; nucleotides outside the gene matches: 7. The CDR3 consists of 16 residues. The DNA for the CDR3 is TGTGCCAGCAGTGAACTAGCGGGGGGACCTCAGGATACGCAGTATTTT. Protein sequence: CASSELAGGPQDTQYF.

This clone was counted once. This chain uses TRBV11-3 with TRBJ1-2, with 9 nucleotides matching TRBD1. The germline gives CDR1 SGHNT, CDR2 YENEEA. The CDR3 runs to 13 residues. The V segment lost 5 bases and the J segment 8 bases; nucleotides outside the gene matches: 6. The chain's CDR3 is CASSLDRGQGYTF. CDR3 nucleotides: TGTGCCAGCAGCCTGGACAGGGGTCAAGGCTACACCTTC.

This chain joins TRBV5-4 and TRBJ2-7; TRBD2 matches at 13 bases. From germline, CDR1 is SGHNT and CDR2 YYREEE (reference sequence). The CDR3 totals 17 residues. Unmatched junction bases numbered 8, after V lost 4 bases and J lost 1 base. The CDR3 loop reads CASSGSGTSGTSYEQYF. CDR3 bases: TGTGCCAGCAGCGGATCCGGGACTAGCGGGACTTCCTACGAGCAGTACTTC.

This chain uses TRBV27 with TRBJ2-7; 8 nucleotides line up with TRBD1. CDR1 is MNHEY, CDR2 SMNVEV, per germline (reference sequence). The CDR3 has 14 residues. Trimming took 4 bases from V and 5 from J; bases not matched to a gene: 7. CDR3 in amino acids: CASSSARDRNEQYF. The CDR3 coding sequence is TGTGCCAGCAGTTCGGCCCGGGACAGGAACGAGCAGTACTTC.

Only one count was recorded for this clone. This rearrangement joins TRBV7-2 to TRBJ1-2, with TRBD1 matching over 8 bases. Germline trimming cut 1 base from V and 3 bases from J; bases unmatched to any gene: 13. The CDR3 spans 18 residues. Germline-derived CDR1 and CDR2 are SGHTA and FQGNSA. The CDR3 loop reads CASSLGALGQGGDYGYTF. For the CDR3, the DNA is TGTGCCAGCAGCTTAGGGGCCCTTGGACAGGGTGGTGACTATGGCTACACCTTC.

The genes are TRBV10-2 and TRBJ2-7; D might be TRBD1 (6 bases). CDR1 WSHSY and CDR2 SAAADI come from the germline V gene. The CDR3 runs 13 residues. The V gene lost 5 bases and the J gene lost 7 bases, with 15 bases spanning the gap. CDR3 coding DNA: TGCGCCAGCAGTCAGACAGGAGGCTGGGAGCAGTACTTC. Protein sequence: CASSQTGGWEQYF.

CDR3 region: CASSPTIGPGEQYF. Written as DNA, the CDR3 is TGTGCCAGCAGCCCCACCATCGGCCCGGGTGAGCAGTACTTC. The chain recombines TRBV7-2 with TRBJ2-7; unclear D gene. Trimming left V 5 bases short and J 7 bases short, with 18 bases between. Germline values: CDR1 SGHTA, CDR2 FQGNSA. The CDR3 runs 14 residues.

The chain links TRBV18 to TRBJ2-1; 7 bases match TRBD2. This CDR3 has 15 residues. Germline values: CDR1 KGHSH, CDR2 LQKENI. Trimming at V came to 5 bases and at J to 3 bases, leaving 7 bases not matched to a gene. The CDR3 loop reads CASSSLGGGYNEQFF. The CDR3 bases are TGTGCCAGCTCATCCCTTGGCGGGGGCTACAATGAGCAGTTCTTC.

The chain links TRBV7-6 to TRBJ2-7; 8 bases fit TRBD1. Trimming cost V 5 bases and J 5 bases; bases outside gene matches: 5. CDR3 size: 13 residues. The germline gives CDR1 SGHVS, CDR2 FNYEAQ. CDR3 region: CASSRTGYDEQYF. The CDR3 nucleotides read TGTGCCAGCAGCCGGACAGGGTATGACGAGCAGTACTTC.

The V call is TRBV10-3, the J call TRBJ2-7; TRBD2 agrees at 15 bases. CDR1 is ENHRY, CDR2 SYGVKD, per germline. Germline trimming cut 6 bases from V and 3 bases from J; bases unmatched to any gene: 0. The CDR3 has 14 residues. In nucleotides, the CDR3 is TGTGCCATCAGGGGACTAGCGGGAGGCTACGAGCAGTACTTC. This encodes CAIRGLAGGYEQYF.

The chain recombines TRBV12-2 with TRBJ2-7; the D call in the table, TRBD2, was not verified against the DNA. TRBV12-2 is given as a pseudogene. The CDR3 has 18 residues. CDR3 residues: CASRLAWTMASGRHEQYF. The CDR3 bases are TGTGCAAGTCGCTTAGCTTGGACCATGGCTAGCGGGAGGCACGAGCAGTACTTC.

The chain couples TRBV7-3 to TRBJ2-2, with D perhaps matching TRBD1 (6 bases). This CDR3 region has 12 residues. CDR1 is SGHTA, CDR2 FQGTGA, per germline. Trimming pared 7 bases from V and 8 bases from J, leaving 11 bases between. CDR3 sequence: CASNSGEGELFF. The CDR3 DNA reads TGTGCCAGCAACTCAGGGGAGGGGGAGCTGTTTTTT. Variable domain in full (rest from reference TRBV7-3 and TRBJ2-2): GAGVSQTPSNKVTEKGKYVELRCDPISGHTALYWYRQSLGQGPEFLIYFQGTGAADDSGLPNDRFFAVRPEGSVSTLKIQRTERGDSAVYLCASNSGEGELFFGEGSRLTVL.

The chain carries TRBV7-2 and TRBJ1-6; tentatively, D is TRBD1 (6 bases). The CDR3 spans 15 residues. V lost 7 bases and J 8 bases, leaving 18 bases between the germline ends. Germline CDR1 is SGHTA and CDR2 is FQGNSA. CDR3 DNA sequence: TGTGCCAGCACGGCAGGGGCTTTGATGTATTCACCCCTCCACTTT. It codes for CASTAGALMYSPLHF. Supplemented by reference TRBV7-2 and TRBJ1-6, the full variable domain reads GAGVSQSPSNKVTEKGKDVELRCDPISGHTALYWYRQSLGQGLEFLIYFQGNSAPDKSGLPSDRFSAERTGGSVSTLTIQRTQQEDSAVYLCASTAGALMYSPLHFGNGTRLTVT.

The chain has TRBV4-2 and TRBJ2-3; TRBD1 aligns across 7 bases. V was pared by 4 bases and J by 2 bases, with 15 bases of the junction left unmatched. Germline V gene lookup returns CDR1 LGHNA and CDR2 YNFKEQ. The CDR3 has 18 amino acids. The CDR3 region has the DNA TGTGCCAGCAGCCTCGGGACAGCCATTAGATGGGTCACAGATACGCAGTATTTT. It encodes CASSLGTAIRWVTDTQYF.